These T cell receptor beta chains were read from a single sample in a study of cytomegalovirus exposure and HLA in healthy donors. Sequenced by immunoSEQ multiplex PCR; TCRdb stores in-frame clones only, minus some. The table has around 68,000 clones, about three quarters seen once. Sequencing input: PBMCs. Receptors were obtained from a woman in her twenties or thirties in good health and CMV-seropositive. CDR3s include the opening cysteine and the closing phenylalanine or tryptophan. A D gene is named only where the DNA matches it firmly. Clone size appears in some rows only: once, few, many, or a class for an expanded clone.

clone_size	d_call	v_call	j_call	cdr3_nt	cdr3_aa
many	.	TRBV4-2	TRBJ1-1	TGTGCCAGCAGCCAAGAATTGGCAGATAACACTGAAGCTTTCTTT	CASSQELADNTEAFF
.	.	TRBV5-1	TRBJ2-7	TGCGCCAGCAGCTTCTCTCGGGAATCCACCTACGAGCAGTACTTC	CASSFSRESTYEQYF
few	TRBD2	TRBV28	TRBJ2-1	TGTGCCAGCAGAACCGCTCTGACTAGCGGGACCTACAATGAGCAGTTCTTC	CASRTALTSGTYNEQFF
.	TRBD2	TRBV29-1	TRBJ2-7	TGCAGCGTTGGACTAGCGGGAAGGTACGAGCAGTACTTC	CSVGLAGRYEQYF
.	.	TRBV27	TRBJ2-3	TGTGCCAGCAGTTCCTACAGGGCACCACACACAGATACGCAGTATTTT	CASSSYRAPHTDTQYF
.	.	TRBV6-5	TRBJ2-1	TGTGCCAGCAGCCCCAGCGGAGGCTCCTACAATGAGCAGTTCTTC	CASSPSGGSYNEQFF
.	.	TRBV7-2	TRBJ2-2	TGTGCCAGCAGCGCCGAAACTAGCTTTCTCGGCGGGGAGCTGTTTTTT	CASSAETSFLGGELFF
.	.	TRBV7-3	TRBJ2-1	TGTGCCAGCAGCCAGATAAGCTCCTACAATGAGCAGTTCTTC	CASSQISSYNEQFF
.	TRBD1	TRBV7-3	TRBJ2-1	TGTGCCAGCAGCTTAGCGGCGACAGGGGCCGTGGAGCAGTTCTTC	CASSLAATGAVEQFF
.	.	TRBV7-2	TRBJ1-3	TGTGCCAGCAGCCCCGGGGGGAGGGGTGCAGGAAACACCATATATTTT	CASSPGGRGAGNTIYF
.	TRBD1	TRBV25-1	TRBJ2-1	TGTGCCAGCAGTGGGGACAGCAATGAGCAGTTCTTC	CASSGDSNEQFF
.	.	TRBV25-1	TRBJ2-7	TGTGCCAGCAGTGAACAGGGCTACGAGCAGTACTTC	CASSEQGYEQYF
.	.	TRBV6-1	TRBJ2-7	TGTGCCAGCAGTGCGGGCCTTACTAGAACCCACGAGCAGTACTTC	CASSAGLTRTHEQYF
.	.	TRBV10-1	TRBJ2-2	TGCGCCAGCAGTGAGGAGCGGAACACCGGGGAGCTGTTTTTT	CASSEERNTGELFF
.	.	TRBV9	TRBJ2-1	TGTGCCAGCAGCGTATCGGTCAAGGGAGGTTATGAGCAGTTCTTC	CASSVSVKGGYEQFF
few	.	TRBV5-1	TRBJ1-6	TGCGCCAGCAGCTTGGCCGTCAGGGGCTCCTATAATTCACCCCTCCACTTT	CASSLAVRGSYNSPLHF
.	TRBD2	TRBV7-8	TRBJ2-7	TGTGCCAGCAGCCCGGGAGGGGGGTCCCCCTACGAGCAGTACTTC	CASSPGGGSPYEQYF
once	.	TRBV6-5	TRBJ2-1	TGTGGGGCGGGGAGATCCTACAATGAGCAGTTCTTC	CGAGRSYNEQFF
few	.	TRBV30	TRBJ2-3	TGTGCCTGGAGCCAAGGAGGGGGCTACACTTGGGATACGCAGTATTTT	CAWSQGGGYTWDTQYF
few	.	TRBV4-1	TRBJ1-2	TGCGCCAGCAGCCAAGGAGGGGGTGTTAACTATGGCTACACCTTC	CASSQGGGVNYGYTF
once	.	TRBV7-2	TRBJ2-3	TGTGCCAGCAGGCGGGCCCTCATCACAGATACGCAGTATTTT	CASRRALITDTQYF
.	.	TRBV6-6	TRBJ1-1	TGTGCCAGCAGTTTGGGGGGTGAAGCTTTCTTT	CASSLGGEAFF
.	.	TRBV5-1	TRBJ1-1	TGCGCCAGCAGCTGGGGGCGGGGGCTGGGCACTGAAGCTTTCTTT	CASSWGRGLGTEAFF
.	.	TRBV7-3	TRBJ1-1	TGTGCCAGCAGCTTAACCCTCCAGGGTGAAGCTTTCTTT	CASSLTLQGEAFF
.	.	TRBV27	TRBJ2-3	TGTGCCAGCAGTTTAACTTGGGACACTTTTTCTGGTACCACAGATACGCAGTATTTT	CASSLTWDTFSGTTDTQYF
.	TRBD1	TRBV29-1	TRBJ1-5	TGCAGCGTTGATTGTTGGTCAGGGGGCTTGGACAGCAATCAGCCCCAGCATTTT	CSVDCWSGGLDSNQPQHF
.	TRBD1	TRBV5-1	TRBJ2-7	TGCGCCAGCAGTTCCCGGGACAGGGTAGGGGAGCAGTACTTC	CASSSRDRVGEQYF
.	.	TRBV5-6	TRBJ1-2	TGTGCCAGCAGCTTGCAGGGAAGGGGCTACACCTTC	CASSLQGRGYTF